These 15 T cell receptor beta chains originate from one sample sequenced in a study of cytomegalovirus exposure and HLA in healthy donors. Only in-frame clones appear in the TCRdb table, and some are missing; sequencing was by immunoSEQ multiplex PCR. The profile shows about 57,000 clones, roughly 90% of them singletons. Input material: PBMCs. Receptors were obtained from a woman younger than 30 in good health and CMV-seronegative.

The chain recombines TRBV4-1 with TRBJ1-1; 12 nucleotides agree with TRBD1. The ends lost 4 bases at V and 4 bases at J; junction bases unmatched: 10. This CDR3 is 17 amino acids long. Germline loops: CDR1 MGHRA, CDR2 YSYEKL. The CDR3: CASSLGGQGARGTEAFF. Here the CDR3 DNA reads TGCGCCAGCAGCCTAGGGGGACAGGGGGCTCGGGGCACTGAAGCTTTCTTT.

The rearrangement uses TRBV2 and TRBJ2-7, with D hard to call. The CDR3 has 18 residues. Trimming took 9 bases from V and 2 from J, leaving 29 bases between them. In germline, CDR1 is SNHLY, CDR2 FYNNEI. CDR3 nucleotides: TGTGCCAGTCACGCCCTGGCCAGTATTCTTCCCCACACCTACGAGCAGTACTTC. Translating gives CASHALASILPHTYEQYF.

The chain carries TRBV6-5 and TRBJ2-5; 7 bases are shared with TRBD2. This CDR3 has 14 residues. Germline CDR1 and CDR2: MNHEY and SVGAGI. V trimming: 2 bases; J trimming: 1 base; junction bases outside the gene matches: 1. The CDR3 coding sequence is TGTGCCAGCAGTTACGGGGGGGGCCAAGAGACCCAGTACTTC. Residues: CASSYGGGQETQYF.

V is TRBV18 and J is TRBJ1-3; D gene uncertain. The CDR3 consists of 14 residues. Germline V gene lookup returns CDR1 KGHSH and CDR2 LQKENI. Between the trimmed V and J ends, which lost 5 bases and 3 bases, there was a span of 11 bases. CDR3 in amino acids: CASSTKFSGNTIYF. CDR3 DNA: TGTGCCAGCTCAACCAAGTTTAGTGGAAACACCATATATTTT.

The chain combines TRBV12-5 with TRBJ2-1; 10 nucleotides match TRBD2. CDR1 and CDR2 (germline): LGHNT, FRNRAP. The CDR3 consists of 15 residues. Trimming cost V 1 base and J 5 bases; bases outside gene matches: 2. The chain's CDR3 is CASGLGLAGDNEQFF. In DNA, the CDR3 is TGTGCTAGTGGTTTGGGACTAGCGGGTGACAATGAGCAGTTCTTC.

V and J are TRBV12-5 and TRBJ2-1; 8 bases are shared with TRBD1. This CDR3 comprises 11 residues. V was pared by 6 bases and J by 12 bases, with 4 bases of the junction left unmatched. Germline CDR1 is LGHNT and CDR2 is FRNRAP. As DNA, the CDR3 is TGTGCTAGTGGCCCGGACAGGGCGCAGTTCTTC. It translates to CASGPDRAQFF.

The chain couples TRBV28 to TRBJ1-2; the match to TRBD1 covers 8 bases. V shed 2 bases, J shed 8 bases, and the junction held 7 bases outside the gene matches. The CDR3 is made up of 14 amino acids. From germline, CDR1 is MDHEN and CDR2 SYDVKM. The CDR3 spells CASSLGTGGWGYTF. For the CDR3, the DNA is TGTGCCAGCAGTTTAGGAACAGGGGGGTGGGGCTACACCTTC.

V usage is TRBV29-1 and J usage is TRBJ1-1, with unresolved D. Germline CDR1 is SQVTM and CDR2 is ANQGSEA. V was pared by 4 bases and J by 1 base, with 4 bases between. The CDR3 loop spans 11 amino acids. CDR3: CSVASNTEAFF. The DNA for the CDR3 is TGCAGCGTTGCGTCGAACACTGAAGCTTTCTTT.

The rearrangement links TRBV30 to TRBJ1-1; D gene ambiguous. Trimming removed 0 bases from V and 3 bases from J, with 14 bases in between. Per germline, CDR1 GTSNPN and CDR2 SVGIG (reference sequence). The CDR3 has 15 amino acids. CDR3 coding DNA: TGTGCCTGGAGTGTGGGTGGCGGCTCGTACACTGAAGCTTTCTTT. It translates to CAWSVGGGSYTEAFF.

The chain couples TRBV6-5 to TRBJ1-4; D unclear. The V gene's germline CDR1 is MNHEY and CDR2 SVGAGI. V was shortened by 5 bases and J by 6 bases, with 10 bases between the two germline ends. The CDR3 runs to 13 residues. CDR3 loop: CASSRGGYEKLFF. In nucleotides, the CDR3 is TGTGCCAGCAGTCGTGGCGGTTATGAAAAACTGTTTTTT.

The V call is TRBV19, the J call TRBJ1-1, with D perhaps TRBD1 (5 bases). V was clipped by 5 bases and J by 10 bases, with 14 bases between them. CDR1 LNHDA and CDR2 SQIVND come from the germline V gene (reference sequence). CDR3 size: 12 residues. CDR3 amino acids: CASSSPGGGAFF. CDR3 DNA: TGTGCCAGTAGTTCTCCCGGGGGGGGAGCTTTCTTT.

The CDR3 is CASSLTTRNTEAFF. CDR3 nucleotide sequence: TGTGCCAGCAGTCTAACTACAAGGAACACTGAAGCTTTCTTT. This sequence joins TRBV28 and TRBJ1-1; no clear D gene. The V gene lost 5 bases and the J gene lost 1 base, with 11 bases spanning the gap. This CDR3 has 14 amino acids. Germline V gives CDR1 MDHEN, CDR2 SYDVKM.

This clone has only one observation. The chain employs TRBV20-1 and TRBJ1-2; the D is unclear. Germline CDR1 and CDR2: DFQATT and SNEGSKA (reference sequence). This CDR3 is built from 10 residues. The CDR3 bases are TGCAGGACGAGGGACTATGGCTACACCTTC. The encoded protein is CRTRDYGYTF.

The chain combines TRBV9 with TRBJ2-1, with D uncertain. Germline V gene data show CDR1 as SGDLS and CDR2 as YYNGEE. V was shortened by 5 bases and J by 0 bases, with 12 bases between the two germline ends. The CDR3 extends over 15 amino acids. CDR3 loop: CASSVRQSSYNEQFF. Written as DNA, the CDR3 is TGTGCCAGCAGTGTCAGGCAAAGCTCCTACAATGAGCAGTTCTTC.

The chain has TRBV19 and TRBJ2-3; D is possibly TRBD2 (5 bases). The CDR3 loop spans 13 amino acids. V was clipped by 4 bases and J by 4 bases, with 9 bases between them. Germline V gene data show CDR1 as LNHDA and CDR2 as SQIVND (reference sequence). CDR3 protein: CASSRERADTQYF. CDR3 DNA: TGTGCCAGTAGTAGGGAGAGAGCAGATACGCAGTATTTT. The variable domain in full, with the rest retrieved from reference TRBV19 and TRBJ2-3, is DGGITQSPKYLFRKEGQNVTLSCEQNLNHDAMYWYRQDPGQGLRLIYYSQIVNDFQKGDIAEGYSVSREKKESFPLTVTSAQKNPTAFYLCASSRERADTQYFGPGTRLTVL.